These T cell receptor beta chains were read from a single sample in a study of cytomegalovirus exposure and HLA in healthy donors. Profiling relied on immunoSEQ multiplex PCR, and the TCRdb table lists in-frame clones only, not all of them. The profile shows approximately 160,000 clones, roughly 85% of them singletons. Specimen: PBMCs. The receptors derive from a male donor in good health and CMV-seronegative. Each CDR3 is given with its conserved first and last residue. Fields, in order: CDR3 DNA, CDR3 protein, clone size, D gene, CDR3 length, J gene, V gene. The D gene is left open where the match is weak. Some rows have no size entry. The others give once, few or many, or a class for an expanded clone.

TGTGCCAGCAGCGTCGGGGGGCAATCTGGAAACACCATATATTTT	CASSVGGQSGNTIYF	NA	NA	15	TRBJ1-3	TRBV7-9
TGTGCCAGCAGTCAAACTAGGGGGGGTGGTGAAAAACTGTTTTTT	CASSQTRGGGEKLFF	NA	NA	15	TRBJ1-4	TRBV28
TGTGCCAGCAGACCCGGTCGGGGCACTGAAGCTTTCTTT	CASRPGRGTEAFF	NA	NA	13	TRBJ1-1	TRBV27
TGTGCCAGCAGCTTGGAGCTAGCGGGAGGGCTTGGGGCCAACGTCCTGACTTTC	CASSLELAGGLGANVLTF	NA	TRBD2	18	TRBJ2-6	TRBV5-4
TGTGCCACCAGCGGACTAGGACGGAACTACAATGAGCAGTTCTTC	CATSGLGRNYNEQFF	NA	TRBD2	15	TRBJ2-1	TRBV15
TGCGCCAGCAGCTTGGAACCCGTGGGGGCTCCCACCTATGGCTACACCTTC	CASSLEPVGAPTYGYTF	NA	NA	17	TRBJ1-2	TRBV5-1
TGTTCCAGCAGCTTAGAGGGCCGGGGGTCCTCCTACGAGCAGTACTTC	CSSSLEGRGSSYEQYF	once	NA	16	TRBJ2-7	TRBV7-9
TGTGCCAGCAGTGAACTAACGGGGGGGCAAGAGACCCAGTACTTC	CASSELTGGQETQYF	NA	TRBD2	15	TRBJ2-5	TRBV6-1
TGTGCCAGCAGCCTCGAAGGGACTAGCGGCTCAGATACGCAGTATTTT	CASSLEGTSGSDTQYF	few	TRBD2	16	TRBJ2-3	TRBV9
TGTGCCAGCAGCGCTGCAGGGATCTCTAGGGGCGAGCAGTACTTC	CASSAAGISRGEQYF	NA	NA	15	TRBJ2-7	TRBV9
TGTGCCAGCAGGTTACTAGCGGGGGACTTAAATACGCAGTATTTT	CASRLLAGDLNTQYF	once	TRBD2	15	TRBJ2-3	TRBV6-5
TGTGCCAGCAGCCTGGGACAGGGGAAATGGTACGAGCAGTACTTC	CASSLGQGKWYEQYF	NA	TRBD1	15	TRBJ2-7	TRBV9
TGTGCCAGCAGTGCGAGGCGGGACTATTCTAGCACAGATACGCAGTATTTT	CASSARRDYSSTDTQYF	once	TRBD2	17	TRBJ2-3	TRBV2
TGTGCCAGCAGCCAGAACAGGGTCTACGGCTACACCTTC	CASSQNRVYGYTF	NA	NA	13	TRBJ1-2	TRBV7-3
TGTGCCAGCTCGGTCCAGGGGGCCACCGGGGAGCTGTTTTTT	CASSVQGATGELFF	NA	TRBD1	14	TRBJ2-2	TRBV19
TGTGCCACCCATAGCGGAGTGAACACCGGGGAGCTGTTTTTT	CATHSGVNTGELFF	NA	NA	14	TRBJ2-2	TRBV6-4
TGCGCCAGCAGCTTCGGTTTAGCTGTCTACAATGAGCAGTTCTTC	CASSFGLAVYNEQFF	few	NA	15	TRBJ2-1	TRBV5-1
TGTGCCAGCAGCTTTTTCGGGACACAAAACACCGGGGAGCTGTTTTTT	CASSFFGTQNTGELFF	NA	NA	16	TRBJ2-2	TRBV7-3
TGTGCCAGCAGCCGGGACAGCTTATTGGGTGAGCAGTACTTC	CASSRDSLLGEQYF	NA	TRBD1	14	TRBJ2-7	TRBV27
TGTGCCAGCAGTTACGCCCCACGGGTGAACACTGAAGCTTTCTTT	CASSYAPRVNTEAFF	NA	NA	15	TRBJ1-1	TRBV6-6
TGCAGCGTCGGCGGGGGGTTCAGGGGGGAAAAACTGTTTTTT	CSVGGGFRGEKLFF	NA	TRBD1	14	TRBJ1-4	TRBV29-1
TGTGCCAGCAGCCAAGGGGGACAGGGGCTCTACGAGCAGTACTTC	CASSQGGQGLYEQYF	once	TRBD1	15	TRBJ2-7	TRBV7-2
TGTGCCAGCACAGCGGGATACTCCTACGAGCAGTACTTC	CASTAGYSYEQYF	once	TRBD2	13	TRBJ2-7	TRBV6-1
TGCGCCAGCAGCTACGAGTTGCGGGAGCTGTTTTTT	CASSYELRELFF	NA	NA	12	TRBJ2-2	TRBV5-1
TGTGCCAGCAGTGACGGGGGGGGTGGAGCTTTCTTT	CASSDGGGGAFF	NA	NA	12	TRBJ1-1	TRBV6-4
TGTGCCTGGAGTCAGGATAGCAATCAGCCCCAGCATTTT	CAWSQDSNQPQHF	NA	NA	13	TRBJ1-5	TRBV30
TGTGCCAGCGACCAGACTAGCACAGATACGCAGTATTTT	CASDQTSTDTQYF	NA	NA	13	TRBJ2-3	TRBV2
TGTGCCAGCAGTCAGGGGACAAGTGAAGCTTTCTTT	CASSQGTSEAFF	NA	NA	12	TRBJ1-1	TRBV27
TGCAACATCTTGATGAACACTGAAGCTTTCTTT	CNILMNTEAFF	NA	NA	11	TRBJ1-1	TRBV20-1
TGTGCCAGCAGCCGGACTAGCGGGGGGGCCGCAGATACGCAGTATTTT	CASSRTSGGAADTQYF	NA	TRBD2	16	TRBJ2-3	TRBV6-4
TGTGCCAGCAGCTTAGGGGACATTTACACTGAAGCTTTCTTT	CASSLGDIYTEAFF	NA	NA	14	TRBJ1-1	TRBV7-2
TGTGCCACCAGCCTCGGGGATAATAAGCGGGACATTCAGTACTTC	CATSLGDNKRDIQYF	NA	NA	15	TRBJ2-4	TRBV15
TGTGCCAGCAGCTTAGGAATCCGCGGGAGGGCCGTCGAGACCCAGTACTTC	CASSLGIRGRAVETQYF	NA	TRBD2	17	TRBJ2-5	TRBV11-2
TGTGCCAGTAGTATCTCCGGGAGAATCAACGAGCAGTACTTC	CASSISGRINEQYF	NA	NA	14	TRBJ2-7	TRBV19
TGTGCCAGCAGCCCTGGACTACAAGATACGCAGTATTTT	CASSPGLQDTQYF	NA	NA	13	TRBJ2-3	TRBV7-3
TGTGCCATCAGTTCAGCGGGGGATAGGAATACGCAGTATTTT	CAISSAGDRNTQYF	NA	TRBD2	14	TRBJ2-3	TRBV10-3
TGTGCCAGCAGAGCAGGGGACTATGGCTACACCTTC	CASRAGDYGYTF	NA	NA	12	TRBJ1-2	TRBV14
TGTGCCAGCAGTTTATACAGGGGGGGAATTTATGGCTACACCTTC	CASSLYRGGIYGYTF	few	TRBD1	15	TRBJ1-2	TRBV28
TGTGCCAGTAGTCGATCCACAGGGGAAGGAACTGAAGCTTTCTTT	CASSRSTGEGTEAFF	NA	TRBD1	15	TRBJ1-1	TRBV19
TGTGCCAGCAGTTACTCTGGACTAGCGGCCGGGGGGGAGCTGTTTTTT	CASSYSGLAAGGELFF	NA	TRBD2	16	TRBJ2-2	TRBV6-6
TGTGCCAGCAGCCTGACAGGGGTCGGAGAGACCCAGTACTTC	CASSLTGVGETQYF	NA	TRBD1	14	TRBJ2-5	TRBV7-9
TGTGCCAGCAGCTTAGGCTTCAGGGTATCGGGAAACACCATATATTTT	CASSLGFRVSGNTIYF	once	NA	16	TRBJ1-3	TRBV13
TGTGCCAGCAAAGACAGATCCTCCTACAATGAGCAGTTCTTC	CASKDRSSYNEQFF	NA	NA	14	TRBJ2-1	TRBV2
TGTGCCAGCATTCCACTCCGGGGGGCTTATGGCTACACCTTC	CASIPLRGAYGYTF	NA	NA	14	TRBJ1-2	TRBV6-1
TGTGCCAGCTCACCCGTTGCGGGGGCAGAGAGCTATGGCTACACCTTC	CASSPVAGAESYGYTF	NA	NA	16	TRBJ1-2	TRBV18
TGTGCCAGCAGTTTCGGCGGGTACTACGAGCAGTACTTC	CASSFGGYYEQYF	NA	NA	13	TRBJ2-7	TRBV6-5
TGCGCCAGCAGCGCACGGGCGGGCCCGAACACTGAAGCTTTCTTT	CASSARAGPNTEAFF	NA	NA	15	TRBJ1-1	TRBV4-1
TGCGCCAGCAGCCAAGGGACAGGGTATGCCCTCCACTTT	CASSQGTGYALHF	NA	TRBD1	13	TRBJ1-6	TRBV4-1
TGTGCCATAGGGGGAGGAAACACCATATATTTT	CAIGGGNTIYF	NA	NA	11	TRBJ1-3	TRBV10-3
TGTGCCAGCCGGAAATCGGGCACTGAAGCTTTCTTT	CASRKSGTEAFF	few	NA	12	TRBJ1-1	TRBV11-3
TGTGCCAGCAGTTCGGGGACTAGCGGGGGGGCCCTCTCGGAGACCCAGTACTTC	CASSSGTSGGALSETQYF	NA	TRBD2	18	TRBJ2-5	TRBV27
TGTGCCAGCAGCTTAATGTCAGGGCCACTCCAAGAGACCCAGTACTTC	CASSLMSGPLQETQYF	NA	NA	16	TRBJ2-5	TRBV7-7
TGTGCCAGCAGCACCACTTTAGCGGCCCTCACAGATACGCAGTATTTT	CASSTTLAALTDTQYF	NA	NA	16	TRBJ2-3	TRBV11-2
TGTGCCAGTAGTATGTTGCGGTTCGGGTCAGCAGATACGCAGTATTTT	CASSMLRFGSADTQYF	NA	NA	16	TRBJ2-3	TRBV19
TGCGCCAGCAGCCGTGACAGGGGCTATGGCTACACCTTC	CASSRDRGYGYTF	NA	TRBD1	13	TRBJ1-2	TRBV5-1
TGTGCCAGTAGTATAAGTGGGGTGCGGGATTCACCCCTCCACTTT	CASSISGVRDSPLHF	NA	NA	15	TRBJ1-6	TRBV19
TGTGCCATCAGTCCAGGGGGGAACTCTGGGGCCAACGTCCTGACTTTC	CAISPGGNSGANVLTF	NA	NA	16	TRBJ2-6	TRBV10-3
TGCAGCGTGGTGGAGGGACAGGTGAACACCGGGGAGCTGTTTTTT	CSVVEGQVNTGELFF	NA	TRBD1	15	TRBJ2-2	TRBV29-1